This T cell receptor (beta chain) was obtained from a study of T cell changes during pregnancy in multiple sclerosis. Sequenced by immunoSEQ multiplex PCR; TCRdb stores in-frame clones only, minus some. The sample holds more than 55,000 clones, approximately 89% seen once. The length of the CDR3 is 11 residues. Trimming removed 1 base at V and 8 bases at J, with 3 bases between. Germline V lookup: CDR1 LGHNA, CDR2 YNFKEQ. This receptor was taken from a female donor with multiple sclerosis, enrolled in a pregnancy study. Specimen: peripheral blood, collected in the second trimester of pregnancy. The chain uses TRBV4-2 and TRBJ2-1; D remains ambiguous. CDR3 in DNA: TGTGCCAGCAGCCAAGCAGATGAGCAGTTCTTC. Translating it yields CASSQADEQFF.